Given below is one T cell receptor beta chain in context. These data come from a study of blood T cell repertoires in COVID-19. As for the study in general: COVID-19 samples collected from the United States, Italy and Spain covered acute and convalescent phases. The analysed material was cDNA or gDNA that came from T cells, B-cell-depleted T cells, or PBMCs.

V lost 5 bases and J 4 bases, leaving 17 bases between the germline ends. From germline, CDR1 is MNHEY and CDR2 SVGAGI. The CDR3 runs to 15 residues. Original analysis: From reference gene primer amplification, estimates of nucleated cell counts were derived. Some clones are missing from TCRdb's copy, which holds only in-frame ones; the method was immunoSEQ multiplex PCR. Clone size and V and J calls were adopted from that table, with D and trimming inferred from the DNA. The sample includes about 360,000 clones, more than 70% of them seen just once. Sequenced: peripheral blood. The sequence derives from a man aged 25 to 40 with active or convalescent COVID-19. The V call is TRBV6-5, the J call TRBJ1-2; D remains unclear. CDR3: CASSTSRITSYGYTF. DNA of the CDR3: TGTGCCAGCAGTACCTCCAGGATTACCAGCTATGGCTACACCTTC.